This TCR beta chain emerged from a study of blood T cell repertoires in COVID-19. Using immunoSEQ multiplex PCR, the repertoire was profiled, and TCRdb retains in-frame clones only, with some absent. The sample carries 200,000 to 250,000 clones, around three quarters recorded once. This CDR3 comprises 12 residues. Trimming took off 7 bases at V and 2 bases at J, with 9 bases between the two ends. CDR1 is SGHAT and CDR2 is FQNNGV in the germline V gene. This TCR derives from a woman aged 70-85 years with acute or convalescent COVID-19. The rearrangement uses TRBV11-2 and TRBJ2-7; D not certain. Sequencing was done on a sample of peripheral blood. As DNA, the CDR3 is TGTGCCAGCACGAGAGTTACCTACGAGCAGTACTTC. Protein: CASTRVTYEQYF. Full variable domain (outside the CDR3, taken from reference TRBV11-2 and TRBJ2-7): EAGVAQSPRYKIIEKRQSVAFWCNPISGHATLYWYQQILGQGPKLLIQFQNNGVVDDSQLPKDRFSAERLKGVDSTLKIQPAKLEDSAVYLCASTRVTYEQYFGPGTRLTVT.